The clone carrying this TCR beta chain was found a few times. Its antigen remains unknown. This entry belongs to a study of identical twins. The germline gives CDR1 MNHNS, CDR2 SASEGT. The CDR3 is made up of 14 amino acids. Trimming pared 6 bases from V and 2 bases from J, leaving 14 bases between. Whole-study findings and limits: Memory repertoires showed no such pattern, whereas abundant cord blood beta clonotypes carried fewer insertions.

cDNA carried unique molecular identifiers, and a universal primer site was added by template switching. TCRdb re-called the 5' RACE reads through MiXCR, storing one row per CDR3 protein. The repertoire consists of about 520,000 distinct CDR3 sequences, with under 25% occurring once and the leading ten covering about 0.93%. This sample was also put to use in a study of T cells expressing NK-cell markers. That work adds: TCR beta repertoires came from sorted CD3+CD56+NKG2C+, CD3+CD56+NKG2C- and CD3+CD56-NKG2C+ T cells. The CD3+CD56-NKG2C+ fraction of four donors was likewise dominated by these clonotypes.

This rearrangement joins TRBV6-1 to TRBJ2-7; D is unclear. This TCR was sampled from a woman between 18 and 29 years old in good health. Sequenced sample: CD4+ T cells sorted from blood. The CDR3: CASSRDFATYEQYF. DNA of the CDR3: TGTGCCAGCAGCCGCGACTTCGCCACCTACGAGCAGTACTTC.